This entry features one T cell receptor beta chain sequence. In corrective heart surgery, resections were taken, and these provided the thymus tissue. The data are from a study of human thymus T cells. V lost 3 bases and J lost 5; bases outside the gene matches: 8. The CDR3 loop spans 16 amino acids. CDR1 and CDR2 (germline): LGHNA, YSLEER. TCRdb keeps only in-frame clones here, not all; method: immunoSEQ multiplex PCR. The table lists about 130,000 clones, about 95% of them singletons. This clonotype originated in a boy younger than two with a congenital heart defect but otherwise immunologically healthy. Sequenced sample: thymus tissue. The rearrangement links TRBV4-3 to TRBJ2-4, with 9 positions matching TRBD2. The CDR3 spells CASSQNLAGKENIQYF. The CDR3 nucleotides are TGCGCCAGCAGCCAGAACCTAGCGGGGAAAGAAAACATTCAGTACTTC.